This TCR beta chain was sequenced in a study of OX40 agonist ivuxolimab in advanced cancers. Study-level results: People who partly responded at 0.1-3.0 mg/kg had some of the least clonal expansion seen. At 0.1 to 3.0 mg/kg, CD4+ and CD8+ blood T cells expanded clonally by week 6.

Sequencing was performed with immunoSEQ multiplex PCR; in TCRdb, only in-frame clones are kept and a portion is missing. The sample lists some 77,000 clones, around 85% occurring once. Autoimmune disease history or systemic immunosuppression led to patient exclusion. Concerning this clone: Its antigen remains unknown.

Between the trimmed V and J ends, which lost 4 bases and 4 bases, there was a span of 7 bases. The CDR3 runs to 12 residues. Germline-derived CDR1 and CDR2 are SGHTA and FQGTGA. The clonotype originates from an adult with an advanced solid tumor such as melanoma, head and neck, liver or kidney cancer. The input for sequencing was CD4+ or CD8+ T cells sorted from blood, taken in a trial of the OX40 agonist ivuxolimab. V is TRBV7-3 and J is TRBJ1-2; D is possibly TRBD1 (5 bases). The CDR3 spells CASSSGAYGYTF. For the CDR3, the DNA is TGTGCCAGCAGCTCCGGGGCCTATGGCTACACCTTC.